This T cell receptor beta chain comes out of a study of control samples from healthy donors and cancer patients (dated by TCRdb to the early 2020s). Turning to this clone: There is no known antigen for this receptor. It has no much larger one-base neighbor in the sample; base qualities were not kept.

Libraries were constructed by the immunoSEQ multiplex PCR assay. Held by TCRdb, this immuneACCESS table contains in-frame sequences only and omits some clones. Under half of the omission traces to an unresolved V gene where checked; the cause of the rest is unknown. This sample holds 78,000 or so clones; roughly 84% were observed only once. In total, the top ten clones hold over 3.5% of the sample. According to the germline V gene, CDR1 reads KGHSH and CDR2 reads LQKENI. Cut back by 2 bases and 6 bases, the V and J ends lie 7 bases apart. The cysteine opens and the phenylalanine closes a CDR3 of 12 amino acids. The DNA shown is the 36-base CDR3, in frame from base 1.

Sample: blood. This sequence was found in a woman aged 45-65 years in good health. The V gene is TRBV18 and the J gene is TRBJ1-2; perhaps TRBD1 is the D gene, with 5 bases matching. The nucleotides read TGTGCCAGCTCACCAGGGGGGGATGGCTACACCTTC. Translated, it reads CASSPGGDGYTF.